The present T cell receptor beta chain was sequenced within a study of beta chain bispecific antibodies for T cell cancers. Expansion lasted approximately 3 days, with either anti-CD3 antibody OKT3 or CD3/CD28 beads. Anti-TRBV12 bispecific coculture of Jurkat cells with normal T cells. Via MiXCR, TCRdb re-called the 5' RACE reads, giving one row per CDR3 protein. Of tens of thousands of distinct CDR3 sequences listed, approximately 1.9% are singletons. Findings and limits, study-wide: TRBV-directed bispecific antibodies appeared to leave all non-targeted, unrelated TRBV family members unaffected. Normal T cells contributed less of the targeted TRBV signal than the leukemia cells did. The TRBV12-3 share of total TRBV signal fell about 99% after anti-TRBV12 rather than anti-CD19 exposure.

The CDR3 contains 12 residues. Germline CDR1 is SGHAT and CDR2 is FQNNGV. V lost 4 bases to trimming and J lost 8 bases, with 9 bases between them. This clonotype was seen at least ten times. The antigen is not known. This sequence joins TRBV11-2 and TRBJ2-1; D remains unclear. This TCR came from a human donor in good health. Some clones in this sample may be carry-over from other donors' samples. This sample comprised healthy donor T cells cultured with leukemia cells, obtained from a culture containing a bispecific antibody targeting TCR Vbeta12. CDR3 residues: CASSSRYDEQFF. In DNA form, the CDR3 reads TGTGCCAGCAGCTCCCGGTATGATGAGCAGTTCTTC.